Detailed here is one T cell receptor beta chain. Its antigen is not known. The data stem from a study of lymphopenia after photon versus proton radiotherapy. Trimming pared 9 bases from V and 6 bases from J, leaving 12 bases between. CDR1 and CDR2 (germline): SEHNR, FQNEAQ (reference sequence). This CDR3 spans 12 amino acids. Here immunoSEQ multiplex PCR was the method, and the copy in TCRdb shows in-frame clones only, minus some. The profile shows 26,000 or so clones, roughly four fifths of them singletons. Whole-study results and caveats: In patients who died, overall survival fell as post-nadir TCR diversity dropped more.

The clonotype originates from a man between 50 and 59 years old with gastric cancer. The chain combines TRBV7-9 with TRBJ1-5; D is undetermined. This specimen consisted of peripheral blood, obtained from a patient treated with photon-based radiotherapy. The CDR3 region has the DNA TGTGCCAGACGTATTTGGGGTCAGCCCCAGCATTTT. Translating it yields CARRIWGQPQHF.